The entry that follows covers one T cell receptor (beta chain) sequence. This clone has just one count. No cognate antigen has been identified for it. The sample holds no much larger clone one base away, and base qualities are not on file. This sample is part of a study of blood T cell repertoires in COVID-19 (dated by TCRdb to between 2020 and 2021). About the investigation overall: Samples covering the acute and convalescent phases of COVID-19 were provided by collaborators in the United States, Italy and Spain. The material from the prospective study consisted of cDNA or gDNA derived from T cells, B-cell-depleted T cells, or PBMCs. Subjects who had been exposed to COVID-19, were actively infected with it, or had recovered from it provided the deeply sampled blood TCRbeta repertoires that made up the dataset. The repertoires were made available in a free public database intended to serve as a resource for research on the immune response to SARS-CoV-2. The samples were drawn from the first 160 participants of the ongoing ImmuneRACE study and from over 950 subjects provided by 6 global collaborators. Sample metadata almost always included a de-identified subject ID, COVID-19 status, age in years and sex. HLA class I and class II types, where available, came from metadata supplied by the sample provider rather than from assay-based typing. The study at large found these results: The amount of clinical and demographic metadata varied by source and participant and was provided uncurated.

The collaborating institutions used their own protocols to collect whole blood in K2EDTA tubes. For TCRbeta analysis, collaborators shipped samples in one of three forms: frozen whole blood, isolated PBMCs, or DNA extracted from either of those sample types. TCRbeta CDR3 regions were amplified from genomic DNA using the immunoSEQ Assay, a bias-controlled multiplex PCR. Concerning the study's data processing: The number of nucleated cells in each sample was estimated by amplification of reference gene primers within the assay. To quantify the absolute abundance of each unique TCRbeta CDR3 rearrangement, sequence reads were collapsed and filtered. Productive Simpson clonality was computed per sample as the square root of Simpson's diversity index over productive rearrangements. Imported from immuneACCESS, the table was reduced by TCRdb to in-frame sequences with V and J called. These copies leave out some clones; in studies compared against another copy, an unresolved V gene accounts for under half, and the cause of the remainder is not known. The V and J calls and clone size are taken from that table; D and trimming were inferred from the DNA. Across this sample there are around 140,000 clones, with over 60% seen only once. Approximately 16% of the sample is held by the ten biggest clonotypes.

This clonotype was sampled from a man aged 45-65 years with acute or convalescent COVID-19. Sequenced input: peripheral blood.

In nucleotide form, the sequence is TGCGCCAGCAGTACGAGCTCCTACGAGCAGTACTTC. It translates to CASSTSSYEQYF. The chain employs TRBV10-2 and TRBJ2-7; no D gene call is confident. Inclusive of the bounding cysteine and phenylalanine, the CDR3 is 12 residues long. Of the read, only the CDR3 DNA is kept; its 36 bases are in frame from base 1. CDR1 WSHSY and CDR2 SAAADI were looked up in the germline V gene. The V and J ends are trimmed by 5 bases and 0 bases, leaving 5 bases between them.